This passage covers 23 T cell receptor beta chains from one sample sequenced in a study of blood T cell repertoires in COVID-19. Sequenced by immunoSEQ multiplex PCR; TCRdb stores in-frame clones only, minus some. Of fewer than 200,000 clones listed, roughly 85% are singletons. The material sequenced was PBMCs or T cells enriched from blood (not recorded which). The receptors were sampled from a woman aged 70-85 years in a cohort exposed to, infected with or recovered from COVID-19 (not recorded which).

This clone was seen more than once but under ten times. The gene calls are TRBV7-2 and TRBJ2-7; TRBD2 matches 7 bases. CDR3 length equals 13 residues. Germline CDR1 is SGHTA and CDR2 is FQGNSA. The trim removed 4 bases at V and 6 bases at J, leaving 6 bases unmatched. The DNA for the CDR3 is TGTGCCAGCAGCTCCGGACTAGAGGGCGAGCAGTACTTC. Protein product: CASSSGLEGEQYF.

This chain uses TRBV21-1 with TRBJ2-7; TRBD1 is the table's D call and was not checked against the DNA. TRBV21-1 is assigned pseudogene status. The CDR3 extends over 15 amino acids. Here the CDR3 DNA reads TGTGCCAGCAGCAAAGCGACAGGGAACTCCTACGAGCAGTACTTC. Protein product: CASSKATGNSYEQYF.

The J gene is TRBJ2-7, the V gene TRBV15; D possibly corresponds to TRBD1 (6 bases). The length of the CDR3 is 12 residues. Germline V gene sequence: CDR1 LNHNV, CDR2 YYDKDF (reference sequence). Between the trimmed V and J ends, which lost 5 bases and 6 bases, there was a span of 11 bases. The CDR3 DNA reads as TGTGCCACCAGCTTACAGGGTTCCGAGCAGTACTTC. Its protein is CATSLQGSEQYF.

CDR3 protein: CASIGRGQGNYGYTF. CDR3 coding DNA: TGTGCCAGTATCGGCAGGGGGCAAGGGAACTATGGCTACACCTTC. V and J are TRBV19 and TRBJ1-2, with TRBD1 identical over 8 bases. The J segment lost 2 bases and the V segment lost 7 bases, leaving 9 bases of the junction unmatched. CDR1 LNHDA and CDR2 SQIVND come from the germline V gene (reference sequence). There are 15 residues in the CDR3.

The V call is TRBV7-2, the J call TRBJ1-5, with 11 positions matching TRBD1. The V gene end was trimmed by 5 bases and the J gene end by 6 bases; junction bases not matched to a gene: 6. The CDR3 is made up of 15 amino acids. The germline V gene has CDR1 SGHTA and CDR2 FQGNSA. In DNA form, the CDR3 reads TGTGCCAGCAGCCTACGGACAGGGGGCACTCAGCCCCAGCATTTT. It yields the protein CASSLRTGGTQPQHF. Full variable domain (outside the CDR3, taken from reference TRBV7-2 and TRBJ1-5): GAGVSQSPSNKVTEKGKDVELRCDPISGHTALYWYRQSLGQGLEFLIYFQGNSAPDKSGLPSDRFSAERTGGSVSTLTIQRTQQEDSAVYLCASSLRTGGTQPQHFGDGTRLSIL.

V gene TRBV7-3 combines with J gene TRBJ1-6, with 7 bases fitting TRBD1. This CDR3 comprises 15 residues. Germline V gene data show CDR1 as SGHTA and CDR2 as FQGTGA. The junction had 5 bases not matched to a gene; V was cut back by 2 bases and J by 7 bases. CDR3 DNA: TGTGCCAGCAGCTTATTTGACAGGGCGAATTCACCCCTCCACTTT. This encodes CASSLFDRANSPLHF.

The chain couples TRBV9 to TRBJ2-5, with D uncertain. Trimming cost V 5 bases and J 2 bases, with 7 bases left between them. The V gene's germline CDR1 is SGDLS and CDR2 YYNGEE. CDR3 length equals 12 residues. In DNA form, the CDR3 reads TGTGCCAGCAGTGTCCATCAAGAGACCCAGTACTTC. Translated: CASSVHQETQYF.

CDR3 in DNA: TGTGCCAGCTTCAGGGGAGCTTTCTTT. Translation gives CASFRGAFF. The V and J genes are TRBV27 and TRBJ1-1; perhaps TRBD1 as D (6 bases). The germline V gene encodes CDR1 MNHEY and CDR2 SMNVEV (reference sequence). V was clipped by 8 bases and J by 10 bases, with 8 bases between them. This CDR3 region has 9 residues.

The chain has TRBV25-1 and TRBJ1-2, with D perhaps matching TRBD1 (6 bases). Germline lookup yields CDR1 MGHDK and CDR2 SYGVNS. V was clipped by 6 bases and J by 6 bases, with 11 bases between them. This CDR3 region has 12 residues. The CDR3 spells CASRTNRDGYTF. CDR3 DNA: TGTGCCAGCAGGACAAACAGGGATGGCTACACCTTC.

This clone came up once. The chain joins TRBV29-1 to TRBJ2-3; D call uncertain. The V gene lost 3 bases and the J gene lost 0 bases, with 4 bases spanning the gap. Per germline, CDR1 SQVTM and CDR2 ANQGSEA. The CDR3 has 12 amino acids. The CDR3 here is CSVDESTDTQYF. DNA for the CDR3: TGCAGCGTTGACGAGAGCACAGATACGCAGTATTTT.

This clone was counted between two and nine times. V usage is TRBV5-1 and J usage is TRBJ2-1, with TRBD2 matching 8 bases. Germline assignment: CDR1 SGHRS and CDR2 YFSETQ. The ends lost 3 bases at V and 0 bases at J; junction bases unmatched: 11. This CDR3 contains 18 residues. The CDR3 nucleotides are TGCGCCAGCAGCTATCTAGCGGGTTTATCTAGCTCCTACAATGAGCAGTTCTTC. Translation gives CASSYLAGLSSSYNEQFF.

The CDR3, as DNA: TGTGCCAGCAGCTGGGGGCTGGGCACTGAAGCTTTCTTT. As protein: CASSWGLGTEAFF. This sequence joins TRBV11-2 and TRBJ1-1; TRBD1 might be the D (6 bases). Looked up from germline, CDR1 is SGHAT and CDR2 is FQNNGV. Trimming shortened V by 4 bases and J by 4 bases, and 10 bases separated the two germline ends. The CDR3 length is 13 residues.

The CDR3 reads CASRGLTDTQYF. The CDR3 DNA reads TGCGCCAGCAGAGGACTTACAGATACGCAGTATTTT. The V gene is TRBV10-2, the J gene TRBJ2-3, with D possibly being TRBD2 (5 bases). With 6 bases removed from V and 3 bases from J, the gap between germline ends came to 7 bases. CDR3 length equals 12 residues. Germline values: CDR1 WSHSY, CDR2 SAAADI.

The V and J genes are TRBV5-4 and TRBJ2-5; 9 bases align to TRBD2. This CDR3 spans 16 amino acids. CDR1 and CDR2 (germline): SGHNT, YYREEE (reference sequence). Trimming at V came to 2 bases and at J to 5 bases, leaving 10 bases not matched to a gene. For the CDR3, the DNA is TGTGCCAGCAGCTTAGCGGGAGGCTTAATGTACGAGACCCAGTACTTC. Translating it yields CASSLAGGLMYETQYF.

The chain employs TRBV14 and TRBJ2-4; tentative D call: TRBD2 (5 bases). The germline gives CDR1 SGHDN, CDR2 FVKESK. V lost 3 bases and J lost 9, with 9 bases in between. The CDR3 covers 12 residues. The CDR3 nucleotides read TGTGCCAGCAGCCATGGGAGTTTCATTCAGTACTTC. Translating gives CASSHGSFIQYF.

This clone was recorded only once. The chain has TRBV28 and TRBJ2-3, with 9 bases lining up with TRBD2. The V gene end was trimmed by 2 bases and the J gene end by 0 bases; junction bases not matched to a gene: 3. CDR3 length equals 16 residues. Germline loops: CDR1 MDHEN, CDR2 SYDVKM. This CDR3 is CASSLPSGTSTDTQYF. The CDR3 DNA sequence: TGTGCCAGCAGTTTACCTAGCGGGACTAGCACAGATACGCAGTATTTT.

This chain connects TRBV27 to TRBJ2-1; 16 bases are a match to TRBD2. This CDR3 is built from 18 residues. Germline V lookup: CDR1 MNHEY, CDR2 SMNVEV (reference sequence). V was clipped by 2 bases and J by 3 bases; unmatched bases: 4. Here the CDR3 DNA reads TGTGCCAGCAGTTTACGAGGGACTAGCGGGAGGGGCTACAATGAGCAGTTCTTC. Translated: CASSLRGTSGRGYNEQFF.

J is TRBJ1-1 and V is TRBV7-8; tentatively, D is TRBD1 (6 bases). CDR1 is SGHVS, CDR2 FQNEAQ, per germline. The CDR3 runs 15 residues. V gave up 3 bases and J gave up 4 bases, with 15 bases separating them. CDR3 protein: CASSFGGGEGTEAFF. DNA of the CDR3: TGTGCCAGCAGCTTCGGGGGGGGCGAGGGCACTGAAGCTTTCTTT.

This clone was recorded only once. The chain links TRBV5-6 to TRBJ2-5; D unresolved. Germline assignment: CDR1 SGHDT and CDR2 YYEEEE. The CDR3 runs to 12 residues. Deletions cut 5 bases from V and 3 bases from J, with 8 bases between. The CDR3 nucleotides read TGTGCCAGCAGTTTAGCTAAAGAGACCCAGTACTTC. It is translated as CASSLAKETQYF.

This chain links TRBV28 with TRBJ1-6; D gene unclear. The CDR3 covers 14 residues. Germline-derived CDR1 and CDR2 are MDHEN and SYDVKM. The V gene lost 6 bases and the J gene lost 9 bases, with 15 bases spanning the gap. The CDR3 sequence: CASREGYLGSPLHF. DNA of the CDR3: TGTGCCAGCAGAGAGGGATATCTGGGTTCACCCCTCCACTTT.

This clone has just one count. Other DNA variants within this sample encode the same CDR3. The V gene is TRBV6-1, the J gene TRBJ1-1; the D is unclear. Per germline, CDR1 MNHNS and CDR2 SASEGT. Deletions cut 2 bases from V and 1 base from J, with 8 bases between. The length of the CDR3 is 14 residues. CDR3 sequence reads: CASSELSGNTEAFF. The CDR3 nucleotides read TGTGCCAGCAGTGAACTGTCCGGGAACACTGAAGCTTTCTTT.

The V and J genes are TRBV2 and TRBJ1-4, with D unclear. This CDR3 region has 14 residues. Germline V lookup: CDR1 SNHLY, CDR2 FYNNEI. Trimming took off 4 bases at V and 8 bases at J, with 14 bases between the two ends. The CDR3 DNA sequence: TGTGCCAGCAGTGGGGGAGTTTTAGGAGAAAAACTGTTTTTT. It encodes CASSGGVLGEKLFF.

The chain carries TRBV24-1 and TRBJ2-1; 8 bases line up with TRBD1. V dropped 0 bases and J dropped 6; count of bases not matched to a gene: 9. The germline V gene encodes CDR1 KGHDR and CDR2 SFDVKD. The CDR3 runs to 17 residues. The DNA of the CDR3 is TGTGCCACCAGTGATTTGGGTCGGGCAGGGGGCTCCAATGAGCAGTTCTTC. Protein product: CATSDLGRAGGSNEQFF.